The 20 T cell receptor beta chains below all came from one sample that was sequenced in a study of cytomegalovirus exposure and HLA in healthy donors. PCR involved 60 Vbeta and 13 Jbeta primers. Generated by immunoSEQ multiplex PCR, the TCRdb table keeps only in-frame clones and is missing some. Among 120,000 or so clones listed, 74% were seen once. Sequenced sample: PBMCs. The receptor set was obtained from a woman aged 50 to 60 in good health and CMV-seropositive.

The chain couples TRBV6-1 to TRBJ1-1, with 10 nucleotides matching TRBD1. From germline, CDR1 is MNHNS and CDR2 SASEGT. The CDR3 covers 14 residues. The V segment lost 2 bases and the J segment 11 bases; nucleotides outside the gene matches: 8. CDR3 nucleotide sequence: TGTGCCAGCAGTGAAAGTGACAGGGGGCGAGAGGCTTTCTTT. This sequence encodes CASSESDRGREAFF.

The V call is TRBV6-5, the J call TRBJ2-3; 7 bases map to TRBD1. Looked up from germline, CDR1 is MNHEY and CDR2 is SVGAGI. V shed 10 bases, J shed 2 bases, and the junction held 12 bases outside the gene matches. The CDR3 runs 15 residues. The DNA of the CDR3 is TGTGCCAACAGAAGAACGGGACAGACCACAGATACGCAGTATTTT. Protein sequence: CANRRTGQTTDTQYF.

The V gene is TRBV9, the J gene TRBJ2-3, with 8 bases matching TRBD1. CDR3 length equals 15 residues. With V trimmed by 4 bases and J by 0 bases, 4 bases remained unmatched. Germline loops: CDR1 SGDLS, CDR2 YYNGEE. CDR3 protein: CASSIGQGSTDTQYF. DNA for the CDR3: TGTGCCAGCAGCATAGGACAGGGTAGCACAGATACGCAGTATTTT.

This chain joins TRBV7-6 and TRBJ1-2; D may be TRBD1 (5 bases). Deletions cut 1 base from V and 5 bases from J, with 20 bases between. The CDR3 spans 17 residues. CDR1 SGHVS and CDR2 FNYEAQ come from the germline V gene. For the CDR3, the DNA is TGTGCCAGCAGCTTAGTTCCGGGCTCGTTCCGGGGGTATGGCTACACCTTC. Amino acid sequence: CASSLVPGSFRGYGYTF.

The V call is TRBV14, the J call TRBJ2-7; 7 nucleotides match TRBD1. Germline V CDR1 and CDR2: SGHDN, FVKESK. The V and J ends lost 2 bases and 6 bases, in that order; junction bases with no gene match: 16. The CDR3 runs to 17 residues. CDR3 region: CASSQTATGLVPREQYF. CDR3 nucleotide sequence: TGTGCCAGCAGCCAAACCGCGACAGGGTTAGTTCCGCGCGAGCAGTACTTC.

The chain couples TRBV7-2 to TRBJ2-7; a possible D gene is TRBD2 (7 bases). This CDR3 is 14 amino acids long. V was pared by 6 bases and J by 3 bases, with 15 bases between. CDR1 is SGHTA and CDR2 is FQGNSA in the germline V gene. CDR3 nucleotide sequence: TGTGCCAGCAGTTTGCGGGGGCCCGACTACGAGCAGTACTTC. It specifies CASSLRGPDYEQYF.

This clone was counted a few times. This chain uses TRBV4-1 with TRBJ1-5, with 7 bases fitting TRBD1. Germline V gives CDR1 MGHRA, CDR2 YSYEKL. CDR3 length equals 16 residues. Germline trimming cut 1 base from V and 1 base from J; bases unmatched to any gene: 4. CDR3 protein: CASSQVSTGSNQPQHF. CDR3 DNA: TGCGCCAGCAGCCAAGTCTCGACAGGGAGCAATCAGCCCCAGCATTTT.

The chain employs TRBV7-9 and TRBJ1-2; a weak D match, TRBD1 (6 bases). Between the trimmed V and J ends, which lost 0 bases and 2 bases, there was a span of 10 bases. This CDR3 has 15 residues. Germline V gene sequence: CDR1 SEHNR, CDR2 FQNEAQ (reference sequence). CDR3 in amino acids: CASSLALGTNYGYTF. In DNA form, the CDR3 reads TGTGCCAGCAGCTTAGCCTTGGGGACAAACTATGGCTACACCTTC.

This chain uses TRBV11-3 with TRBJ1-1, with 7 bases identical to TRBD1. Germline trimming cut 6 bases from V and 1 base from J; bases unmatched to any gene: 5. This CDR3 has 14 amino acids. Germline V lookup: CDR1 SGHNT, CDR2 YENEEA. The CDR3 here is CASRTTGANTEAFF. In DNA form, the CDR3 reads TGTGCCAGCAGGACTACAGGGGCGAACACTGAAGCTTTCTTT.

Of note for this clone: This sample also contains other DNA sequences that code for the same CDR3. The chain's CDR3 is CSASTGDGYTF. DNA of the CDR3: TGCAGTGCTTCGACAGGCGACGGCTACACCTTC. The rearrangement links TRBV20-1 to TRBJ1-2; maybe TRBD1 (6 bases). V was trimmed by 5 bases and J by 8 bases, leaving 12 bases between them. From germline, CDR1 is DFQATT and CDR2 SNEGSKA (reference sequence). The CDR3 extends over 11 amino acids.

The V call is TRBV29-1, the J call TRBJ1-1; no firm D call. V gave up 4 bases and J gave up 2 bases, with 8 bases separating them. CDR1 is SQVTM, CDR2 ANQGSEA, per germline. The CDR3 is 12 amino acids. The CDR3 spells CSVVEGNTEAFF. The CDR3 nucleotides read TGCAGCGTTGTTGAGGGCAACACTGAAGCTTTCTTT.

The chain combines TRBV29-1 with TRBJ1-1; 10 bases agree with TRBD1. The germline V gene has CDR1 SQVTM and CDR2 ANQGSEA. V was pared by 7 bases and J by 1 base, with 3 bases of the junction left unmatched. The CDR3 sequence is 13 residues long. CDR3 bases: TGCAGCGCTGGGGACAGGGGGAACACTGAAGCTTTCTTT. Amino acid sequence: CSAGDRGNTEAFF.

The chain joins TRBV2 to TRBJ1-6; the D is unclear. The CDR3 has 13 amino acids. The V gene's germline CDR1 is SNHLY and CDR2 FYNNEI. Deletions cut 2 bases from V and 10 bases from J, with 9 bases between. DNA for the CDR3: TGTGCCAGCAGTGAATTCTCCCCCTCACCCCTCCACTTT. Its protein product is CASSEFSPSPLHF.

The V gene is TRBV7-9, the J gene TRBJ2-7; D might be TRBD2 (6 bases). With 5 bases removed from V and 6 bases from J, the gap between germline ends came to 17 bases. Germline V CDR1 and CDR2: SEHNR, FQNEAQ (reference sequence). The CDR3 covers 14 residues. CDR3 residues: CASSLTGGKSEQYF. The CDR3 nucleotides are TGTGCCAGCAGCCTAACTGGGGGGAAGAGCGAGCAGTACTTC.

V and J are TRBV6-1 and TRBJ1-5; D unresolved. Germline V CDR1 and CDR2: MNHNS, SASEGT. V gave up 3 bases and J gave up 0 bases, with 12 bases separating them. CDR3 length: 16 amino acids. In DNA form, the CDR3 reads TGTGCCAGCAGTGAGGCGGCGTCGGGTAGCAATCAGCCCCAGCATTTT. Residues: CASSEAASGSNQPQHF.

The chain employs TRBV10-3 and TRBJ2-3; D is perhaps TRBD1 (6 bases). The V gene lost 7 bases and the J gene lost 5 bases, with 13 bases spanning the gap. CDR1 is ENHRY, CDR2 SYGVKD, per germline. The CDR3 sequence is 13 residues long. This chain's CDR3 is CAIMQGPGDTQYF. CDR3 DNA sequence: TGTGCCATCATGCAGGGGCCAGGAGATACGCAGTATTTT.

The J gene is TRBJ1-5, the V gene TRBV6-5; D uncertain. Trimming cost V 7 bases and J 2 bases, with 15 bases left between them. The CDR3 runs to 15 residues. The germline gives CDR1 MNHEY, CDR2 SVGAGI. CDR3 in amino acids: CASNPTAAGNQPQHF. As DNA, the CDR3 is TGTGCCAGCAATCCGACGGCGGCAGGCAATCAGCCCCAGCATTTT.

The chain uses TRBV2 and TRBJ1-4; the D is unclear. The ends were cut back, 2 bases at V and 6 bases at J, with 13 bases in the middle. In germline, CDR1 is SNHLY, CDR2 FYNNEI. The CDR3 sequence is 15 residues long. The CDR3 protein is CASSESQIPYEKLFF. CDR3 bases: TGTGCCAGCAGTGAAAGTCAGATACCGTATGAAAAACTGTTTTTT.

The sample holds a few counts of this clone. The V gene is TRBV4-1, the J gene TRBJ1-3, with D possibly being TRBD1 (5 bases). This CDR3 has 19 residues. V dropped 1 base and J dropped 5 bases, with 24 bases sitting between them. Germline CDR1 and CDR2: MGHRA and YSYEKL. Written as DNA, the CDR3 is TGCGCCAGCAGCCAAGTACAGAGCGGGGGAAGCACCACGAGAAACACCATATATTTT. It translates to CASSQVQSGGSTTRNTIYF.

This rearrangement joins TRBV6-1 to TRBJ2-1, with no clear D. Looked up from germline, CDR1 is MNHNS and CDR2 is SASEGT. V lost 2 bases and J lost 15, with 14 bases in between. The CDR3 length is 12 residues. DNA of the CDR3: TGTGCCAGCAGTGAAAACGGTCGAGCCTGGTTCTTC. Its protein is CASSENGRAWFF.